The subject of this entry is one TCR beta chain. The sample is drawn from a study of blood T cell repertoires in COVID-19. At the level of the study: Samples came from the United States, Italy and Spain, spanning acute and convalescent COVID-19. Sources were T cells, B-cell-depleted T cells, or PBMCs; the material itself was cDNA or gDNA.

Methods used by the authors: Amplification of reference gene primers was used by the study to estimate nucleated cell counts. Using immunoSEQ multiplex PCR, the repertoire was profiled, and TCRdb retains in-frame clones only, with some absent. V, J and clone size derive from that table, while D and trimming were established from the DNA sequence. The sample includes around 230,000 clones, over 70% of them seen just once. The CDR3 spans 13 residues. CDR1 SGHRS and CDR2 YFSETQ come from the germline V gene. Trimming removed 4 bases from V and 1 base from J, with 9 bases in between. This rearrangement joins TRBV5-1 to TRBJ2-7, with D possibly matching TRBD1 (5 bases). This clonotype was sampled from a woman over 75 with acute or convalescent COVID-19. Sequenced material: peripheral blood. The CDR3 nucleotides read TGCGCCAGCAGCCTGACAGTATCCTACGAGCAGTACTTC. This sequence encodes CASSLTVSYEQYF.